Detailed here is one TCR beta chain. V shed 2 bases and J shed 14 bases, with 13 bases lying between them. From germline, CDR1 is MGHRA and CDR2 YSYEKL. The CDR3 covers 13 residues. This sample was included in a study of blood T cell repertoires in COVID-19. In the study overall: COVID-19 samples, acute and convalescent, were from the United States, Italy and Spain.

All enrollees were roughly 18 to 90 years old and from 24 US areas. Self-reported history from a screening survey and questionnaire set each donor's cohort. In the source study's methods: Amplification of reference gene primers was used by the study to estimate nucleated cell counts. Sequencing used immunoSEQ multiplex PCR; TCRdb keeps in-frame clones, though not all of them. Clonal size and the V and J genes are those of that table, whereas D and trimming came from the DNA. Here the sample spans 400,000 to 550,000 clones, 70% to 90% being singletons. The chain has TRBV4-1 and TRBJ1-6; no clear D gene. The material sequenced was PBMCs or T cells enriched from blood (not recorded which). The source is a woman younger than 30 with acute COVID-19. CDR3 nucleotide sequence: TGCGCCAGCAGCCAAAGCGGGAGTCTCACCCTCCACTTT. Translated: CASSQSGSLTLHF.